The 32 T cell receptor beta chains in this list originate from one sample, sequenced in a study of OX40 agonist ivuxolimab in advanced cancers. The table came from immunoSEQ multiplex PCR; TCRdb's copy has only in-frame clones and leaves some out. Of about 73,000 clones in the sample, around 84% were seen once. Specimen: CD4+ or CD8+ T cells sorted from blood, collected in a trial of the OX40 agonist ivuxolimab. The receptors were sampled from an adult with an advanced solid tumor such as melanoma, head and neck, liver or kidney cancer.

The chain couples TRBV14 to TRBJ2-1; D not resolved. In germline, CDR1 is SGHDN, CDR2 FVKESK. Trimming cost V 1 base and J 12 bases, with 10 bases left between them. The CDR3 has 12 residues. The chain's CDR3 is CASSQVSSVQFF. In nucleotides, the CDR3 is TGTGCCAGCAGCCAAGTGTCTAGTGTGCAGTTCTTC.

V usage is TRBV18 and J usage is TRBJ1-3; D is possibly TRBD1 (5 bases). The ends were cut back, 3 bases at V and 0 bases at J, with 18 bases in the middle. CDR3 length: 18 amino acids. The germline CDR1 and CDR2 sequences are KGHSH and LQKENI. CDR3 protein: CASSPPRAEGLSGNTIYF. CDR3 nucleotides: TGTGCCAGCTCACCGCCCCGAGCTGAGGGACTCTCTGGAAACACCATATATTTT.

The J gene is TRBJ1-2, the V gene TRBV27; D is possibly TRBD1 (6 bases). CDR3 length: 14 residues. Trimming took off 6 bases at V and 6 bases at J, with 17 bases between the two ends. Per germline, CDR1 MNHEY and CDR2 SMNVEV (reference sequence). CDR3 region: CASSVPGGRNGYTF. The CDR3, as DNA: TGTGCCAGCAGCGTCCCGGGGGGGCGGAATGGCTACACCTTC.

This clone appeared a single time. The genes are TRBV18 and TRBJ2-7, with 10 bases matching TRBD2. The CDR3 covers 16 residues. V gave up 1 base and J gave up 3 bases; unmatched junction bases: 6. The germline CDR1 and CDR2 sequences are KGHSH and LQKENI. The CDR3 sequence: CASSPREGLANYEQYF. The CDR3 DNA is TGTGCCAGCTCACCACGTGAGGGACTAGCGAACTACGAGCAGTACTTC.

The V gene is TRBV19, the J gene TRBJ1-4, with D maybe TRBD1 (5 bases). CDR1 is LNHDA, CDR2 SQIVND, per germline (reference sequence). This CDR3 spans 14 amino acids. Trimming pared 2 bases from V and 4 bases from J, leaving 8 bases between. The CDR3 sequence is CASSIKGVNEKLFF. Here the CDR3 DNA reads TGTGCCAGTAGTATAAAAGGGGTTAATGAAAAACTGTTTTTT.

The rearrangement joins TRBV7-6 to TRBJ2-1, with 10 bases identical to TRBD2. With V trimmed by 0 bases and J by 6 bases, 2 bases remained unmatched. In germline, CDR1 is SGHVS, CDR2 FNYEAQ. The CDR3 has 15 amino acids. The CDR3 reads CASSLALAGINEQFF. The CDR3 nucleotides read TGTGCCAGCAGCTTAGCACTAGCGGGGATCAATGAGCAGTTCTTC.

V gene TRBV7-2 combines with J gene TRBJ2-7; TRBD1 matches at 12 bases. The trim removed 3 bases at V and 4 bases at J, leaving 7 bases unmatched. Germline loops: CDR1 SGHTA, CDR2 FQGNSA. The CDR3 contains 16 residues. The CDR3 is CASSFGGTGGTYEQYF. The DNA for the CDR3 is TGTGCCAGCAGCTTTGGTGGGACAGGGGGCACGTACGAGCAGTACTTC.

This CDR3 is CASKPFGNQPQHF. The CDR3 DNA reads as TGTGCCAGCAAACCTTTTGGCAATCAGCCCCAGCATTTT. The rearrangement uses TRBV27 and TRBJ1-5; D gene unclear. The germline V gene encodes CDR1 MNHEY and CDR2 SMNVEV (reference sequence). The CDR3 sequence is 13 residues long. Trimming took off 7 bases at V and 2 bases at J, with 9 bases between the two ends.

J is TRBJ2-5 and V is TRBV9, with D perhaps TRBD1 (6 bases). The V end was cut by 1 base, the J end by 7 bases, with 17 bases between. This CDR3 region has 15 residues. Germline V gives CDR1 SGDLS, CDR2 YYNGEE. The CDR3: CASSVYPGVIGTQYF. The CDR3 DNA is TGTGCCAGCAGCGTATACCCAGGGGTGATAGGGACCCAGTACTTC.

This chain links TRBV4-3 with TRBJ2-1, with 12 bases fitting TRBD1. The V gene end was trimmed by 2 bases and the J gene end by 7 bases; junction bases not matched to a gene: 3. This CDR3 region has 15 residues. CDR1 is LGHNA, CDR2 YSLEER, per germline. The CDR3 DNA follows: TGCGCCAGCAGCCAACAGGGACAGGGGGCGAATGAGCAGTTCTTC. Protein product: CASSQQGQGANEQFF.

This rearrangement joins TRBV7-9 to TRBJ1-4; D unresolved. Trimming left V 6 bases short and J 0 bases short, with 8 bases between. Germline V gene data show CDR1 as SEHNR and CDR2 as FQNEAQ (reference sequence). The CDR3 spans 14 residues. The CDR3 DNA follows: TGTGCCAGCAGTGACTTCGCAACTAATGAAAAACTGTTTTTT. It specifies CASSDFATNEKLFF.

V usage is TRBV11-1 and J usage is TRBJ1-3; no definite D call. V was shortened by 3 bases and J by 4 bases, with 7 bases between the two germline ends. CDR3 length: 13 residues. CDR1 and CDR2 (germline): SGHAT, FQDESV (reference sequence). In nucleotides, the CDR3 is TGTGCCAGCAGCTTTTATGGAGGAAACACCATATATTTT. This translates into CASSFYGGNTIYF. Full variable domain (rest looked up from reference TRBV11-1 and TRBJ1-3): EAEVAQSPRYKITEKSQAVAFWCDPISGHATLYWYRQILGQGPELLVQFQDESVVDDSQLPKDRFSAERLKGVDSTLKIQPAELGDSAMYLCASSFYGGNTIYFGEGSWLTVV.

This clone was observed once. This chain links TRBV6-5 with TRBJ1-5; no definite D call. Looked up from germline, CDR1 is MNHEY and CDR2 is SVGAGI. CDR3 length equals 12 residues. V was trimmed by 8 bases and J by 3 bases, leaving 8 bases between them. CDR3 in amino acids: CASRNTNQPQHF. The CDR3 DNA is TGTGCCAGCCGCAACACCAATCAGCCCCAGCATTTT.

V usage is TRBV11-2 and J usage is TRBJ1-1; TRBD1 might be the D (6 bases). This CDR3 has 15 residues. Germline assignment: CDR1 SGHAT and CDR2 FQNNGV. The V end was cut by 5 bases, the J end by 3 bases, with 16 bases between. CDR3 DNA: TGTGCCAGCAGCCCCCCCCGGACAGCTCACACTGAAGCTTTCTTT. It specifies CASSPPRTAHTEAFF. Full variable domain (missing parts from reference TRBV11-2 and TRBJ1-1): EAGVAQSPRYKIIEKRQSVAFWCNPISGHATLYWYQQILGQGPKLLIQFQNNGVVDDSQLPKDRFSAERLKGVDSTLKIQPAKLEDSAVYLCASSPPRTAHTEAFFGQGTRLTVV.

This clone was counted a single time. The V call is TRBV11-2, the J call TRBJ2-5; 9 positions agree with TRBD1. The CDR3 runs to 16 residues. Germline V CDR1 and CDR2: SGHAT, FQNNGV. V was clipped by 5 bases and J by 0 bases; unmatched bases: 7. The CDR3 DNA reads as TGTGCCAGCAGCCCCGGGACAGGGAGAGACCAAGAGACCCAGTACTTC. This sequence encodes CASSPGTGRDQETQYF. Looking up the rest from reference TRBV11-2 and TRBJ2-5 gives the full variable domain: EAGVAQSPRYKIIEKRQSVAFWCNPISGHATLYWYQQILGQGPKLLIQFQNNGVVDDSQLPKDRFSAERLKGVDSTLKIQPAKLEDSAVYLCASSPGTGRDQETQYFGPGTRLLVL.

The V call is TRBV19, the J call TRBJ1-4; 9 bases agree with TRBD1. CDR1 and CDR2 from the germline V gene are LNHDA and SQIVND (reference sequence). V lost 5 bases and J lost 4; bases outside the gene matches: 5. CDR3 length equals 15 residues. The CDR3, as DNA: TGTGCCAGTAGTGCGGACAGGGGCCATAATGAAAAACTGTTTTTT. This sequence encodes CASSADRGHNEKLFF.

This rearrangement joins TRBV28 to TRBJ1-5; D gene unclear. V lost 8 bases and J lost 4, with 15 bases in between. The germline V gene encodes CDR1 MDHEN and CDR2 SYDVKM. This CDR3 has 14 residues. CDR3 nucleotide sequence: TGTGCCAGCTGTGGCGGGCAATGGAATCAGCCCCAGCATTTT. Translating it yields CASCGGQWNQPQHF.

Written as DNA, the CDR3 is TGTGCCAGCACCATAGCGGCCGAGCAGTACTTC. As protein: CASTIAAEQYF. This sequence joins TRBV2 and TRBJ2-5; possibly TRBD2 for D (6 bases). The DNA end favors TRBJ2-7, so the J call may be wrong. The CDR3 covers 11 residues. CDR1 SNHLY and CDR2 FYNNEI come from the germline V gene.

The V and J genes are TRBV7-2 and TRBJ2-3; D is unclear. Germline V gives CDR1 SGHTA, CDR2 FQGNSA. Trimming removed 5 bases from V and 0 bases from J, with 15 bases in between. The CDR3 loop spans 16 amino acids. The CDR3 bases are TGTGCCAGCAGCCTCATCCCGAGCGCTAGCACAGATACGCAGTATTTT. This sequence encodes CASSLIPSASTDTQYF.

The chain links TRBV29-1 to TRBJ2-5, with 8 bases lining up with TRBD2. V was pared by 4 bases and J by 7 bases, with 11 bases of the junction left unmatched. Germline V gives CDR1 SQVTM, CDR2 ANQGSEA. The CDR3 has 14 residues. The CDR3 region has the DNA TGCAGCGTTGTTAGCGGGATGGCAGATGGGACCCAGTACTTC. Amino acid sequence: CSVVSGMADGTQYF.

This sequence joins TRBV27 and TRBJ1-1, with 7 bases aligning to TRBD1. This CDR3 comprises 17 residues. The trim removed 4 bases at V and 6 bases at J, leaving 17 bases unmatched. Germline V gene sequence: CDR1 MNHEY, CDR2 SMNVEV (reference sequence). In DNA form, the CDR3 reads TGTGCCAGCAGTTATACTACGAAGACAGGGTTGATACCTGAAGCTTTCTTT. Translating it yields CASSYTTKTGLIPEAFF.

The chain uses TRBV7-2 and TRBJ2-5; the match to TRBD2 covers 7 bases. The CDR3 covers 14 residues. V trimming: 2 bases; J trimming: 2 bases; junction bases outside the gene matches: 2. Germline V CDR1 and CDR2: SGHTA, FQGNSA. The CDR3 spells CASSLSGEQETQYF. The CDR3 DNA reads as TGTGCCAGCAGCTTAAGCGGGGAACAAGAGACCCAGTACTTC.

This clone was seen more than once but under ten times. A read error may account for a junction end that differs from germline. This chain connects TRBV6-5 to TRBJ1-3, with D maybe TRBD1 (6 bases). The CDR3 is made up of 14 amino acids. Per the germline V gene, CDR1 is MNHEY and CDR2 is SVGAGI. CDR3 in amino acids: CASSLLGHGSTIYF. CDR3 DNA sequence: TGTGCCAGCAGTCTTTTGGGACATGGAAGCACCATATATTTT.

The rearrangement uses TRBV7-2 and TRBJ1-1; TRBD1 matches at 11 bases. The CDR3 runs 15 residues. The ends lost 4 bases at V and 0 bases at J; junction bases unmatched: 1. In germline, CDR1 is SGHTA, CDR2 FQGNSA. The CDR3 bases are TGTGCCAGCAGCTGGACAGGGGGCATGAACACTGAAGCTTTCTTT. Translation gives CASSWTGGMNTEAFF.

The chain combines TRBV21-1 with TRBJ2-1; the table's D call, TRBD2, has no DNA check behind it. TRBV21-1 has pseudogene status. This CDR3 spans 17 amino acids. Here the CDR3 DNA reads TGTGCCAGCAGCAAATTACCTATAATGATAGAATACAATGAGCAGTTCTTC. Its protein product is CASSKLPIMIEYNEQFF.

The chain combines TRBV7-2 with TRBJ1-1; 10 bases fit TRBD1. Germline V gene sequence: CDR1 SGHTA, CDR2 FQGNSA. The CDR3 contains 16 residues. Germline trimming cut 2 bases from V and 2 bases from J; bases unmatched to any gene: 5. The CDR3 region has the DNA TGTGCCAGCAGCTTACGTGGGACAGGGGCCAACACTGAAGCTTTCTTT. This sequence encodes CASSLRGTGANTEAFF. The whole variable domain, filled in from reference TRBV7-2 and TRBJ1-1, reads GAGVSQSPSNKVTEKGKDVELRCDPISGHTALYWYRQSLGQGLEFLIYFQGNSAPDKSGLPSDRFSAERTGGSVSTLTIQRTQQEDSAVYLCASSLRGTGANTEAFFGQGTRLTVV.

The CDR3 region has the DNA TGTGCCAGCTCATCTACAAACTCTGGGGCCAACGTCCTGACTTTC. Amino acid sequence: CASSSTNSGANVLTF. The chain has TRBV18 and TRBJ2-6, with unresolved D. The CDR3 has 15 residues. Germline V CDR1 and CDR2: KGHSH, LQKENI. Trimming took off 5 bases at V and 0 bases at J, with 8 bases between the two ends. Combining the CDR3 with reference TRBV18 and TRBJ2-6 gives the whole variable domain NAGVMQNPRHLVRRRGQEARLRCSPMKGHSHVYWYRQLPEEGLKFMVYLQKENIIDESGMPKERFSAEFPKEGPSILRIQQVVRGDSAAYFCASSSTNSGANVLTFGAGSRLTVL.

The chain is built from TRBV12-5 and TRBJ1-5; maybe TRBD1 (5 bases). Germline V gene lookup returns CDR1 LGHNT and CDR2 FRNRAP. V lost 1 base to trimming and J lost 1 base, with 5 bases between them. CDR3 length equals 14 residues. For the CDR3, the DNA is TGTGCTAGTGGTTTGGGACAGAGCAATCAGCCCCAGCATTTT. The encoded protein is CASGLGQSNQPQHF.

The chain uses TRBV19 and TRBJ2-7; TRBD1 matches at 7 bases. CDR1 and CDR2 (germline): LNHDA, SQIVND (reference sequence). The CDR3 sequence is 16 residues long. V was clipped by 1 base and J by 3 bases; unmatched bases: 9. CDR3 DNA sequence: TGTGCCAGTAGTATAGGGGGACAGACGGTTAACTACGAGCAGTACTTC. Translating it yields CASSIGGQTVNYEQYF.

The chain carries TRBV6-5 and TRBJ1-6; possibly TRBD1 for D (5 bases). The length of the CDR3 is 13 residues. Looked up from germline, CDR1 is MNHEY and CDR2 is SVGAGI. The germline V and J ends were trimmed by 8 bases and 7 bases, with 12 bases remaining between them. CDR3 loop: CASRGAVNSPLHF. The DNA for the CDR3 is TGTGCCAGCCGGGGCGCGGTGAATTCACCCCTCCACTTT.

The count of this clone is one. The V and J genes are TRBV2 and TRBJ2-7; a weak D match, TRBD1 (5 bases). This CDR3 is built from 15 residues. With 0 bases removed from V and 6 bases from J, the gap between germline ends came to 15 bases. CDR1 and CDR2 from the germline V gene are SNHLY and FYNNEI. CDR3 sequence (DNA): TGTGCCAGCAGTGAAGCGATGGCAGGGTTCTCCGAGCAGTACTTC. Translation: CASSEAMAGFSEQYF.

The chain joins TRBV6-1 to TRBJ1-2; maybe TRBD1 (6 bases). Trimming pared 4 bases from V and 2 bases from J, leaving 14 bases between. The CDR3 totals 15 residues. Germline values: CDR1 MNHNS, CDR2 SASEGT. This chain's CDR3 is CASSVGGGLNYGYTF. In DNA, the CDR3 is TGTGCCAGCAGTGTGGGTGGGGGCCTAAACTATGGCTACACCTTC.